These 6 T cell receptor beta chains originate from one sample sequenced in a study of blood T cell repertoires in COVID-19. Assay: immunoSEQ multiplex PCR; the TCRdb copy retains only in-frame clones and omits some. The sample lists more than 150,000 clones; under 90% were seen once. Sequenced input: peripheral blood. All receptors derive from a middle-aged man with acute or convalescent COVID-19.

This chain joins TRBV11-2 and TRBJ2-5, with D tentatively TRBD2 (7 bases). This CDR3 comprises 16 residues. Trimming removed 5 bases from V and 4 bases from J, with 20 bases in between. Germline V gene sequence: CDR1 SGHAT, CDR2 FQNNGV. The CDR3 reads CASSPWGGRALETQYF. The CDR3 nucleotides are TGTGCCAGCAGCCCTTGGGGGGGGCGAGCGTTAGAGACCCAGTACTTC.

The rearrangement uses TRBV7-3 and TRBJ1-6; D is unclear. The CDR3 is made up of 15 amino acids. V was clipped by 1 base and J by 2 bases, with 6 bases between them. Germline CDR1 and CDR2: SGHTA and FQGTGA. The CDR3 region is CASSLSSAYNSPLHF. Written as DNA, the CDR3 is TGTGCCAGCAGCTTAAGTTCAGCCTATAATTCACCCCTCCACTTT.

The chain recombines TRBV6-5 with TRBJ2-3; D is unclear. CDR3 length equals 12 residues. Per the germline V gene, CDR1 is MNHEY and CDR2 is SVGAGI. The V end lost 2 bases, the J end lost 8 bases, and 8 bases lay between the germline ends. The CDR3 protein is CASSYGSGTQYF. For the CDR3, the DNA is TGTGCCAGCAGTTACGGTTCGGGTACGCAGTATTTT.

This clone was detected once. The rearrangement joins TRBV27 to TRBJ2-7; TRBD1 aligns across 10 bases. The V and J ends lost 9 bases and 1 base, in that order; junction bases with no gene match: 12. This CDR3 is built from 16 residues. Germline assignment: CDR1 MNHEY and CDR2 SMNVEV (reference sequence). The CDR3 DNA follows: TGTGCCAGAGGGACAGGGGTTCGAGGAGAGTCCTACGAGCAGTACTTC. Its translation is CARGTGVRGESYEQYF.

The chain combines TRBV5-1 with TRBJ2-3; 7 bases fit TRBD2. This CDR3 contains 14 residues. The junction had 3 bases not matched to a gene; V was cut back by 0 bases and J by 5 bases. Germline assignment: CDR1 SGHRS and CDR2 YFSETQ. The CDR3 nucleotides are TGCGCCAGCAGCTTGGGACTAGCCCAAGATACGCAGTATTTT. Protein: CASSLGLAQDTQYF.

V and J are TRBV5-5 and TRBJ2-7; no clear D. Trimming cost V 3 bases and J 1 base, with 11 bases left between them. The CDR3 runs 14 residues. Germline CDR1 is SGHKS and CDR2 is YYEKEE (reference sequence). The CDR3 sequence is CASSSDIPSYEQYF. CDR3 in DNA: TGTGCCAGCAGCTCTGACATACCGTCCTACGAGCAGTACTTC.